This TCR beta chain was captured by sequencing in a study of cytomegalovirus exposure and HLA in healthy donors. Overall study results and limits: Later, an analysis showed that TCR beta chains associated with HLA were more clonally expanded than others that were equally common. In vitro data verified a few CMV-associated chains as specific for CMV antigens. Later analysis suggested most CMV-associated TCR beta chains were HLA-restricted.

Trimming at V came to 3 bases and at J to 6 bases, leaving 4 bases not matched to a gene. This CDR3 has 14 residues. The germline V gene encodes CDR1 MNHEY and CDR2 SMNVEV (reference sequence). With respect to this clone: Its specificity is unknown.

Use of 60 Vbeta and 13 Jbeta primers characterized the PCR. Profiling relied on immunoSEQ multiplex PCR, and the TCRdb table lists in-frame clones only, not all of them. The sample contains 150,000 to 200,000 clones, roughly 83% of which appear only once. The TCR was taken from a boy under 18 in good health and CMV-seronegative. The rearrangement joins TRBV27 to TRBJ2-1; 8 nucleotides align to TRBD1. The specimen sequenced was PBMCs. CDR3 in amino acids: CASSFVQGVNEQFF. CDR3 sequence (DNA): TGTGCCAGCAGTTTCGTACAGGGGGTCAATGAGCAGTTCTTC.